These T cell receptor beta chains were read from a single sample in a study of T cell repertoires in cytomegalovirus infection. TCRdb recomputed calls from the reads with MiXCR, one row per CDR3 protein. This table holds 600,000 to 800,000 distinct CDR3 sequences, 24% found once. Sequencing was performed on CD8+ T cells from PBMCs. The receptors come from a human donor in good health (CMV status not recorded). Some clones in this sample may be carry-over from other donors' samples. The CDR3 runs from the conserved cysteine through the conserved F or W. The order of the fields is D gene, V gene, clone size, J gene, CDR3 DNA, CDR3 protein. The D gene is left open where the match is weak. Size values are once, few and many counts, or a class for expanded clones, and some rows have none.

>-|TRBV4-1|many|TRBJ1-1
TGCGCCAGCAGCCAGAACCAGGAGAGGGAAGCTTTCTTT
CASSQNQEREAFF
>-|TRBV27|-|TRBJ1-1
TGTGCCAGCGGTCATAACACTGAAGCTTTCTTT
CASGHNTEAFF
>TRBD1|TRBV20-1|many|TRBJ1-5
TGCAGTGCTAAGACAGGGGGGACCAATCAGCCCCAGCATTTT
CSAKTGGTNQPQHF
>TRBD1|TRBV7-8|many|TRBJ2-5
TGTGCCAGCAGCTTCCGGGACAGGGGGCGAGAGACCCAGTACTTC
CASSFRDRGRETQYF
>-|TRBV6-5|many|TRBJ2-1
TGTGCCAGCAGTTACGGGGCAACCGGGGAGCAGTTCTTC
CASSYGATGEQFF
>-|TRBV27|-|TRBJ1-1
TGTGCCAGCAGCCTCCCGGGGAATGAAGCTTTCTTT
CASSLPGNEAFF
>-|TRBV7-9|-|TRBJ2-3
TGTGCCAGCAGCCCTAGTCCTGGGAATACGCAGTATTTT
CASSPSPGNTQYF
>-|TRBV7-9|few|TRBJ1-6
TGTGCCAGCAGCCCTCTACAACAGATTTCACCCCTCCACTTT
CASSPLQQISPLHF
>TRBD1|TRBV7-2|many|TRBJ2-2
TGTGCCAGCAGCTTCCCCATCGAGATTAACAGGGGGCAGGACACCGGGGAGCTGTTTTTT
CASSFPIEINRGQDTGELFF
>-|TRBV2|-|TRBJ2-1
TGTGCCAGCAGATATAACAGCCACAATGAGCAGTTCTTC
CASRYNSHNEQFF
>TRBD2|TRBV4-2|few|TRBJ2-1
TGTGCCAGCAGCCAAGAAGGCCGGCTAGCGGGGGCCCCCTACAATGAGCAGTTCTTC
CASSQEGRLAGAPYNEQFF
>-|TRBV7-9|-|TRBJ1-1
TGTGCCAGCAGCTTAGGCGGATCTGGTGAAGCTTTCTTT
CASSLGGSGEAFF
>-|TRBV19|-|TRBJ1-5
TGTGCCAGCTTAGACAGGCTATATAGCAATCAGCCCCAGCATTTT
CASLDRLYSNQPQHF
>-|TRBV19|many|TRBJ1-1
TGTGCCAGTGTAGGGGCTCTGGGCACTGAAGCTTTCTTT
CASVGALGTEAFF
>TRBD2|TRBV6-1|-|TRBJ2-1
TGTGCCAGCGAGAAAACCGGGACTAGCTTGGATGAGCAGTTCTTC
CASEKTGTSLDEQFF
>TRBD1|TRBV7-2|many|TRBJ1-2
TGTGCCAGCATCTCGGACAGGGGGATATCTGATGGCTACACCTTC
CASISDRGISDGYTF
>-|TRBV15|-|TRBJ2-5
TGTGCCACCAGCAGGGTGATGGCGGAGCAAGAGACCCAGTACTTC
CATSRVMAEQETQYF
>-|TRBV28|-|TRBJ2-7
TGTGCCAGCAGTCCGCGGCGCGAGCAGTACTTC
CASSPRREQYF
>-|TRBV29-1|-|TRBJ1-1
TGCAGCGTTGTCCCCGACCGAGGGGGAAAGAACACTGAAGCTTTCTTT
CSVVPDRGGKNTEAFF
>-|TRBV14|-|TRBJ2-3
TGTGCCAGCAGCTTCCGGACTAAAGATACGCAGTATTTT
CASSFRTKDTQYF
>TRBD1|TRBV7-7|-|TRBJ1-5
TGTGCTAGCAGCTTACGACAGGGGTGGGTGCCCCAGCATTTT
CASSLRQGWVPQHF
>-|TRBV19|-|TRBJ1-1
TGTGCCAGTAGTAGCCGGGCGACTGAAGCTTTCTTT
CASSSRATEAFF
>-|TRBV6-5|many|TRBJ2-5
TGTGCCAGCAGTTCCCAGGGAATCGGAGAGACCCAGTACTTC
CASSSQGIGETQYF
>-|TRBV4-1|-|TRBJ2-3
TGCGCCAGCAGCCAAGATTGGCGGGGTCCCGCCAGAGATACGCAGTATTTT
CASSQDWRGPARDTQYF
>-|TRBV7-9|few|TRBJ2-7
TGTGCCGCACCACCCGAAGGCTCCTACGAGCAGTACTTC
CAAPPEGSYEQYF
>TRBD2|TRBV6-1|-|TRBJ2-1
TGTGCCAGCAGTGCATCTAGCGGGGCCTCAAGTTGGCAGTTCTTC
CASSASSGASSWQFF
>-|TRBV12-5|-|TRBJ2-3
TGTGCTAGTGGTTTAAGCGATTCTTCTAGCACAGATACGCAGTATTTT
CASGLSDSSSTDTQYF
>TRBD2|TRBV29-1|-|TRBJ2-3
TGCAGCGTTGAATTGGGACGCGAGACTAGCGGGGGGGCGAAAGATACGCAGTATTTT
CSVELGRETSGGAKDTQYF
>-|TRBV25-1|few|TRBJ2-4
TGTGCCAGCAGTGAATATTTGGGGGAGGAAGGGAACATTCAGTACTTC
CASSEYLGEEGNIQYF
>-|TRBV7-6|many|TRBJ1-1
TGTGCCAGCAGCTTAGTTGGGGGTGAAGCTTTCTTT
CASSLVGGEAFF
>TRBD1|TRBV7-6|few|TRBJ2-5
TGTGCCAGCAGCTCGCTTGGACAGGGGGCTTGGGAGACCCAGTACTTC
CASSSLGQGAWETQYF
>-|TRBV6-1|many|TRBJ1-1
TGTGCCAGCAGTGAAATCGGGATGAACACTGAAGCTTTCTTT
CASSEIGMNTEAFF
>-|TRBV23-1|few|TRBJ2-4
TGCGCCAGCAGCAGAATGGGGGACCTAGCCAAAAACATTCAGTACTTC
CASSRMGDLAKNIQYF
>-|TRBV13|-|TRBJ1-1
TGTGCCAGCAGCTCTCTGACTAATGAAGCTTTCTTT
CASSSLTNEAFF
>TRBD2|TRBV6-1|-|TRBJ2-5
TGTGCCAGCAGCCTGCGGGGGGGGCCCCAAGAGACCCAGTACTTC
CASSLRGGPQETQYF
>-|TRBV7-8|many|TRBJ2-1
TGTGCCAGCAGCGGGGACATACATGAGCAGTTCTTC
CASSGDIHEQFF
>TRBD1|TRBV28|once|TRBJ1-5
TGTGCCAGCAGTTCTAGCCGGGACAGGGTTCAGCCCCAGCATTTT
CASSSSRDRVQPQHF
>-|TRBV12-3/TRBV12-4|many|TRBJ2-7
TGTGCCAGCAGTTTAAGCAGCTCCTACGAGCAGTACTTC
CASSLSSSYEQYF
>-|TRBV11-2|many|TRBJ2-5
TGTGCCAGCAGCTTACTGAATGAGGGGAAAGAGACCCAGTACTTC
CASSLLNEGKETQYF
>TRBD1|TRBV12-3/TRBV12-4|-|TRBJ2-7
TGTGCCAGCAGTTTAGAGACAGGGAACGAGCGGTACTTC
CASSLETGNERYF
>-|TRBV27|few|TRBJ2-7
TGTGCCAGCAGTCGGGGGTCGAGCTCCTACGAGCAGTACTTC
CASSRGSSSYEQYF
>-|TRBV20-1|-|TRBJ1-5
TGCAGTGCTAGAGATGCAGGGGCCGGCAATCAGCCCCAGCATTTT
CSARDAGAGNQPQHF